The rows below give T cell receptor beta chains drawn from one sample of a study of cytotoxic CD8 clonotypes in ibrutinib-treated CLL. Sequencing used immunoSEQ multiplex PCR; TCRdb keeps in-frame clones, though not all of them. This table holds roughly 110,000 clones, more than 55% found once. The material was PBMCs, obtained after 24 months of ibrutinib treatment. The receptors were sampled from a human donor with chronic lymphocytic leukemia. The CDR3 runs from the conserved cysteine through the conserved F or W. Each record gives: clone size, D gene, J gene, CDR3 length, V gene, CDR3 DNA, CDR3 protein. The D gene is left open where the match is weak. Not all rows give a size; the values are once, few, many and, for expanded clones, a class.

size: -
D: -
J: TRBJ1-1
length: 15
V: TRBV5-1
DNA: TGCGCCAGCAGGCCTGGTGACGGGGTTCAGACTGAAGCTTTCTTT
CDR3: CASRPGDGVQTEAFF

size: -
D: TRBD1
J: TRBJ1-4
length: 16
V: TRBV2
DNA: TGTGCCAGCAGTGCCGGGACAGCCCAGCGAGGTGAAAAACTGTTTTTT
CDR3: CASSAGTAQRGEKLFF

size: -
D: -
J: TRBJ2-5
length: 13
V: TRBV7-9
DNA: TGTGCCAGCATTCTTAGTGGACTGGAGACCCAGTACTTC
CDR3: CASILSGLETQYF

size: -
D: -
J: TRBJ1-2
length: 14
V: TRBV7-3
DNA: TGTGCCAGCGGCCGCAACGGCGTTTTAAATGGCTACACCTTC
CDR3: CASGRNGVLNGYTF

size: -
D: -
J: TRBJ2-3
length: 13
V: TRBV7-2
DNA: TGTGCCAGCAGCTTCAGCCGCACAGATACGCAGTATTTT
CDR3: CASSFSRTDTQYF

size: -
D: -
J: TRBJ1-5
length: 13
V: TRBV6-5
DNA: TGTGCCAGCAGTCTAAGAGCCGAACAGCCCCAGCATTTT
CDR3: CASSLRAEQPQHF

size: -
D: -
J: TRBJ1-3
length: 15
V: TRBV6-6
DNA: TGTGCCAGCAGGCCGAGGGGGGATTCTGGAAACACCATATATTTT
CDR3: CASRPRGDSGNTIYF

size: -
D: -
J: TRBJ2-2
length: 16
V: TRBV2
DNA: TGTGCCAGCAGTCCAACCGGGTCCCAGAACACCGGGGAGCTGTTTTTT
CDR3: CASSPTGSQNTGELFF

size: -
D: TRBD1
J: TRBJ1-6
length: 16
V: TRBV5-1
DNA: TGCGCCAGCAGCCCACCATCAGGACAGGGGAATTCACCCCTCCACTTT
CDR3: CASSPPSGQGNSPLHF

size: few
D: TRBD1
J: TRBJ1-5
length: 13
V: TRBV10-3
DNA: TGTGCCTCAGGACAGGCGGACGATCAGCCCCAGCATTTT
CDR3: CASGQADDQPQHF

size: -
D: -
J: TRBJ1-1
length: 13
V: TRBV9
DNA: TGTGCCAGCAGCGAGGGGGGGGCCCCGGAAGCTTTCTTT
CDR3: CASSEGGAPEAFF

size: -
D: -
J: TRBJ2-7
length: 12
V: TRBV2
DNA: TGTGCCAGCAGTGGGACGGGCTACGAGCAGTACTTC
CDR3: CASSGTGYEQYF

size: -
D: TRBD1
J: TRBJ2-1
length: 15
V: TRBV9
DNA: TGTGCCAGCAGCGTGGGACAGGGCCGATACAATGAGCAGTTCTTC
CDR3: CASSVGQGRYNEQFF

size: few
D: -
J: TRBJ2-3
length: 13
V: TRBV5-1
DNA: TGCGCCAGCAGCGCTGAGGGGGGAGATACGCAGTATTTT
CDR3: CASSAEGGDTQYF

size: -
D: TRBD2
J: TRBJ2-5
length: 14
V: TRBV11-3
DNA: TGTGCCAGCAGCCAACTAGCGGGGCAAGAGACCCAGTACTTC
CDR3: CASSQLAGQETQYF

size: -
D: -
J: TRBJ2-5
length: 15
V: TRBV6-1
DNA: TGTGCCAGCACCCCTTTACAAGGGGGGCAAGAGACCCAGTACTTC
CDR3: CASTPLQGGQETQYF

size: -
D: -
J: TRBJ2-2
length: 18
V: TRBV27
DNA: TGTGCCAGCAGTCCACCCGGGACAGGTAGCGGGCCCACCGGGGAGCTGTTTTTT
CDR3: CASSPPGTGSGPTGELFF

size: -
D: -
J: TRBJ2-7
length: 10
V: TRBV20-1
DNA: TGCAGTGCTATCGGGAGCGAGCAGTACTTC
CDR3: CSAIGSEQYF

size: -
D: -
J: TRBJ2-5
length: 14
V: TRBV5-6
DNA: TGTGCCAGCAGCCAACCAGGGGCGGCGGAGACCCAGTACTTC
CDR3: CASSQPGAAETQYF

size: -
D: TRBD1
J: TRBJ1-1
length: 11
V: TRBV6-6
DNA: TGTGCCAGCAGGACCGGGACAGGGGTTTTGTTT
CDR3: CASRTGTGVLF

size: few
D: TRBD1
J: TRBJ2-3
length: 15
V: TRBV5-1
DNA: TGCGCCAGCAGCTTGTCACAGGGGGGAACAGATACGCAGTATTTT
CDR3: CASSLSQGGTDTQYF

size: -
D: -
J: TRBJ2-2
length: 16
V: TRBV4-3
DNA: TGCGCCAGCAGCCAAGAATTGGGGAGGAGCACCGGGGAGCTGTTTTTT
CDR3: CASSQELGRSTGELFF

size: -
D: -
J: TRBJ2-3
length: 21
V: TRBV12-5
DNA: TGTGCTAGTGGTTTGGCGACGGGAATATATGTTAATGTAGGTTTGGGAGATACGCAGTATTTT
CDR3: CASGLATGIYVNVGLGDTQYF

size: -
D: -
J: TRBJ2-1
length: 15
V: TRBV6-6
DNA: TGTGCCAGCAGTTACTGGGGCAGGGTAGACAATGAGCAGTTCTTC
CDR3: CASSYWGRVDNEQFF

size: -
D: -
J: TRBJ2-2
length: 12
V: TRBV10-1
DNA: TGCGCCAGCTGCGGCTTCAGCGGGGAGCTGTTTTTT
CDR3: CASCGFSGELFF

size: -
D: -
J: TRBJ1-2
length: 15
V: TRBV5-6
DNA: TGTGCCAGCAGCTTGGTGGGCAGTCGTCTGGAGGGCTACACCTTC
CDR3: CASSLVGSRLEGYTF

size: many
D: -
J: TRBJ1-4
length: 11
V: TRBV7-9
DNA: TGTGCCAGCAGCCTTAATGAAAAACTGTTTTTT
CDR3: CASSLNEKLFF

size: -
D: TRBD2
J: TRBJ2-1
length: 17
V: TRBV5-6
DNA: TGTGCCAGCAGCTTGAGGGTAACTAGCGGCTCCTACAATGAGCAGTTCTTC
CDR3: CASSLRVTSGSYNEQFF

size: once
D: -
J: TRBJ2-7
length: 15
V: TRBV30
DNA: TGTGCCTGGAGTGACAGGGGGGGATGGACCTACGAGCAGTACTTC
CDR3: CAWSDRGGWTYEQYF

size: -
D: -
J: TRBJ2-1
length: 15
V: TRBV27
DNA: TGTGCCAGCAGTCAACCGGGCGGGGTATACAATGAGCAGTTCTTC
CDR3: CASSQPGGVYNEQFF

size: medium-sized
D: TRBD2
J: TRBJ2-3
length: 16
V: TRBV6-1
DNA: TGTGCCAGCAGTGAAGGGGAGCGGGGGGGCGGAGATACGCAGTATTTT
CDR3: CASSEGERGGGDTQYF

size: -
D: TRBD1
J: TRBJ1-1
length: 15
V: TRBV11-2
DNA: TGTGCCAGCAGCCTTAGGACAGGGGGCAACACTGAAGCTTTCTTT
CDR3: CASSLRTGGNTEAFF

size: -
D: -
J: TRBJ2-7
length: 13
V: TRBV5-1
DNA: TGCGCCAGCAGCTTGGATTCAAGGTACGAGCAGTACTTC
CDR3: CASSLDSRYEQYF

size: -
D: -
J: TRBJ2-5
length: 12
V: TRBV28
DNA: TGTGCCAGCAGTTCAGTACAAGAGACCCAGTACTTC
CDR3: CASSSVQETQYF

size: -
D: -
J: TRBJ2-5
length: 13
V: TRBV7-2
DNA: TGTGCCAGCAGCTTAAGTAGCTTTCAGACCCAGTACTTC
CDR3: CASSLSSFQTQYF

size: -
D: -
J: TRBJ2-7
length: 13
V: TRBV13
DNA: TGTGCCAGCAGCCCTAATAAATTTTACGAGCAGTACTTC
CDR3: CASSPNKFYEQYF

size: -
D: -
J: TRBJ1-5
length: 14
V: TRBV25-1
DNA: TGTGCCAGCAGTGAAATGGGTAGCAATCAGCCCCAGCATTTT
CDR3: CASSEMGSNQPQHF

size: -
D: -
J: TRBJ2-7
length: 13
V: TRBV6-5
DNA: TGTGCCAGCAGATCCCACGACTCCTACGAGCAGTACTTC
CDR3: CASRSHDSYEQYF

size: -
D: TRBD1
J: TRBJ2-3
length: 14
V: TRBV6-1
DNA: TGTGCCAGCAGGCCCCCGGGACAGGGGGATACGCAGTATTTT
CDR3: CASRPPGQGDTQYF

size: -
D: -
J: TRBJ2-1
length: 13
V: TRBV15
DNA: TGTGCCACCAGCAGAGATTTGGTGGATGAGCAGTTCTTC
CDR3: CATSRDLVDEQFF

size: -
D: TRBD1
J: TRBJ1-1
length: 13
V: TRBV28
DNA: TGTGCCAGCAGCTCAACAGGGGGCACTGAAGCTTTCTTT
CDR3: CASSSTGGTEAFF

size: -
D: -
J: TRBJ2-7
length: 13
V: TRBV11-3
DNA: TGTGCCAGCAGCTTTGCAGCAGCCTACGAGCAGTACTTC
CDR3: CASSFAAAYEQYF

size: -
D: -
J: TRBJ1-1
length: 13
V: TRBV18
DNA: TGTGCCAGCTCCCAGGCCAGGTCTAGCGAAGCTTTCTTT
CDR3: CASSQARSSEAFF

size: -
D: -
J: TRBJ1-1
length: 13
V: TRBV5-1
DNA: TGCGCCAGCAGCTTGCGAGGGGGAGGAGAAGCTTTCTTT
CDR3: CASSLRGGGEAFF